This T cell receptor (beta chain) was recovered during a study of shared clonotypes between healthy human individuals. CD45RO-negative, CCR7-positively selected cells formed the naive CD8 fraction, excluding terminally differentiated effector memory CD45RA+ cells. This CDR3 spans 15 amino acids. The germline V gene encodes CDR1 SGHAT and CDR2 FQNNGV. V shed 5 bases and J 3 bases; nucleotides not matched to a gene: 7. Using immunoSEQ multiplex PCR, the repertoire was profiled, and TCRdb retains in-frame clones only, with some absent. The data hold 630,000 or so clones, with about 98% observed a single time.

The clonotype originates from a man aged 30-40 years in good health. Sequencing input: naive CD8+ T cells sorted from blood. The gene calls are TRBV11-2 and TRBJ2-1, with 7 bases lining up with TRBD2. CDR3 in DNA: TGTGCCAGCAGCCCCAGACTAGCTATCTACAATGAGCAGTTCTTC. It codes for CASSPRLAIYNEQFF.